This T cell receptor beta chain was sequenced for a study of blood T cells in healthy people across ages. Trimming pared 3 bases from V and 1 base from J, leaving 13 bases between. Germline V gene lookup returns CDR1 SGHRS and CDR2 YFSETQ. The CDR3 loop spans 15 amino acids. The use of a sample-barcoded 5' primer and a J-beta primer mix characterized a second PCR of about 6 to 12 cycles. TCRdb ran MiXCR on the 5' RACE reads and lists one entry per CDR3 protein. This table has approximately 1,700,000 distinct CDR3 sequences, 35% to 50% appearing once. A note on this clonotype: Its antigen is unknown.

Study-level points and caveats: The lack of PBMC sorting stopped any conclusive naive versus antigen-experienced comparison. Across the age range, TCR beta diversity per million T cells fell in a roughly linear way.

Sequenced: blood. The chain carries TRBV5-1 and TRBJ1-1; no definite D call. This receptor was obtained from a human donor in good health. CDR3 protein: CASSSSMSANTEAFF. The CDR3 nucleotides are TGCGCCAGCAGCTCTTCTATGTCTGCGAACACTGAAGCTTTCTTT. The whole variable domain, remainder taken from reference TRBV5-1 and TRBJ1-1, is KAGVTQTPRYLIKTRGQQVTLSCSPISGHRSVSWYQQTPGQGLQFLFEYFSETQRNKGNFPGRFSGRQFSNSRSEMNVSTLELGDSALYLCASSSSMSANTEAFFGQGTRLTVV.